Each of the 14 T cell receptor beta chains below was sequenced from the same sample in a study of siplizumab effects on memory and regulatory T cells. TCRdb's table, derived via immunoSEQ multiplex PCR, lists solely in-frame clones and lacks some. Of about 98,000 clones in the sample, 80% to 95% were seen once. The sequencing input was CD4+ T cells sorted from blood. The receptors stem from a human donor in good health.

The chain uses TRBV29-1 and TRBJ2-6, with D unresolved. Germline V gene sequence: CDR1 SQVTM, CDR2 ANQGSEA. V lost 4 bases and J 4 bases, leaving 8 bases between the germline ends. The CDR3 sequence is 13 residues long. CDR3 coding DNA: TGCAGCGTTGTATCCGGGGGGGCCAACGTCCTGACTTTC. It encodes CSVVSGGANVLTF.

The chain couples TRBV7-2 to TRBJ2-1; 9 bases are a match to TRBD2. The J segment lost 0 bases and the V segment lost 5 bases, leaving 8 bases of the junction unmatched. CDR1 and CDR2 from the germline V gene are SGHTA and FQGNSA. The CDR3 totals 17 residues. For the CDR3, the DNA is TGTGCCAGCAGCCCCTCTAGCGGGATCAGCTCCTACAATGAGCAGTTCTTC. Translated: CASSPSSGISSYNEQFF.

This rearrangement joins TRBV18 to TRBJ2-3; 8 nucleotides align to TRBD2. This CDR3 spans 16 amino acids. V was pared by 6 bases and J by 1 base, with 9 bases of the junction left unmatched. Germline CDR1 KGHSH, CDR2 LQKENI. The CDR3 loop reads CASSYYSTSGTDTQYF. The CDR3 DNA sequence: TGTGCCAGCTCTTACTACTCGACTAGCGGCACAGATACGCAGTATTTT.

The chain joins TRBV6-6 to TRBJ1-1; 10 bases fit TRBD1. V shed 5 bases, J shed 3 bases, and the junction held 6 bases outside the gene matches. The CDR3 loop spans 15 amino acids. CDR1 and CDR2 from the germline V gene are MNHNY and SVGAGI (reference sequence). The DNA of the CDR3 is TGTGCCAGCAGTGACAGGGGGCGCGGGTACACTGAAGCTTTCTTT. This sequence encodes CASSDRGRGYTEAFF.

This sequence joins TRBV6-6 and TRBJ1-5, with D unresolved. Trimming took off 0 bases at V and 7 bases at J, with 10 bases between the two ends. Per the germline V gene, CDR1 is MNHNY and CDR2 is SVGAGI (reference sequence). CDR3 length: 14 amino acids. The CDR3 spells CASSYSTRSQPQHF. As DNA, the CDR3 is TGTGCCAGCAGTTACTCGACACGGAGCCAGCCCCAGCATTTT.

This chain connects TRBV6-1 to TRBJ1-5; the D is unclear. V lost 5 bases to trimming and J lost 4 bases, with 9 bases between them. Germline CDR1 is MNHNS and CDR2 is SASEGT. The CDR3 has 13 residues. The DNA of the CDR3 is TGTGCCAGCAGTTCCCTCATAAATCAGCCCCAGCATTTT. Amino acid sequence: CASSSLINQPQHF.

The chain has TRBV11-2 and TRBJ2-2, with a tentative D call TRBD1 (8 bases). The CDR3 is made up of 15 amino acids. The V end lost 5 bases, the J end lost 7 bases, and 17 bases lay between the germline ends. Germline V gene lookup returns CDR1 SGHAT and CDR2 FQNNGV. CDR3: CASSLRQGRDGELFF. CDR3 in DNA: TGTGCCAGCAGCCTACGACAGGGGAGGGACGGGGAGCTGTTTTTT.

The table lists this clone with a few counts. J is TRBJ2-7 and V is TRBV5-5; 8 nucleotides agree with TRBD2. This CDR3 comprises 16 residues. V shed 0 bases, J shed 0 bases, and the junction held 5 bases outside the gene matches. Germline loops: CDR1 SGHKS, CDR2 YYEKEE (reference sequence). The CDR3 is CASSLDTGTSSYEQYF. For the CDR3, the DNA is TGTGCCAGCAGCTTGGATACCGGGACTAGCTCCTACGAGCAGTACTTC.

The chain combines TRBV27 with TRBJ2-5; TRBD2 matches 7 bases. Germline trimming cut 6 bases from V and 9 bases from J; bases unmatched to any gene: 16. The CDR3 runs to 15 residues. Germline values: CDR1 MNHEY, CDR2 SMNVEV (reference sequence). CDR3 protein: CASSPLRGGRGAQYF. CDR3 in DNA: TGTGCCAGCAGCCCACTCCGGGGCGGGAGAGGGGCCCAGTACTTC.

The chain links TRBV10-1 to TRBJ2-1; 16 bases map to TRBD2. In germline, CDR1 is WNHNN, CDR2 SYGVQD (reference sequence). The CDR3 is 16 residues long. The V segment lost 5 bases and the J segment 5 bases; nucleotides outside the gene matches: 3. CDR3 region: CASSSGLAGGDNEQFF. The CDR3 DNA is TGCGCCAGCAGTTCGGGACTAGCGGGAGGGGACAATGAGCAGTTCTTC.

The chain has TRBV14 and TRBJ1-2, with D unresolved. The germline CDR1 and CDR2 sequences are SGHDN and FVKESK. V was shortened by 0 bases and J by 1 base, with 9 bases between the two germline ends. The CDR3 extends over 15 amino acids. CDR3 sequence: CASSQDTVVNYGYTF. CDR3 DNA sequence: TGTGCCAGCAGCCAAGATACAGTCGTTAACTATGGCTACACCTTC.

This rearrangement joins TRBV4-1 to TRBJ2-6; D is possibly TRBD1 (5 bases). V shed 4 bases and J shed 0 bases, with 7 bases lying between them. CDR1 is MGHRA, CDR2 YSYEKL, per germline. CDR3 length equals 15 residues. In DNA, the CDR3 is TGCGCCAGCAGCCGGACAAACTCTGGGGCCAACGTCCTGACTTTC. As protein: CASSRTNSGANVLTF.

CDR3 DNA sequence: TGTGCCAGCCACGAGAGCTCCTACAATGAGCAGTTCTTC. Protein: CASHESSYNEQFF. The genes are TRBV2 and TRBJ2-1; the D is unclear. Germline CDR1 SNHLY, CDR2 FYNNEI. The CDR3 runs 13 residues. The V end lost 8 bases, the J end lost 0 bases, and 8 bases lay between the germline ends.

The rearrangement joins TRBV19 to TRBJ2-1; 11 nucleotides agree with TRBD1. CDR1 is LNHDA, CDR2 SQIVND, per germline (reference sequence). The CDR3 extends over 16 amino acids. The ends lost 9 bases at V and 2 bases at J; junction bases unmatched: 9. The CDR3 spells CASTGTGGLTYNEQFF. The CDR3 DNA reads TGTGCCAGCACCGGGACAGGGGGGTTAACCTACAATGAGCAGTTCTTC.